This T cell receptor (beta chain) was recorded in a study of cytomegalovirus exposure and HLA in healthy donors. Overall study: A prior analysis found some 110 million unique TCR beta sequences from about 179 million T cells. Study results and limitations: Indistinguishable V segments such as TRBV6-2 and TRBV6-3 were excluded. Cytomegalovirus status was reportedly diagnosed by the classifier with high specificity and sensitivity. Researchers reported from a later analysis that most CMV-associated TCR beta chains appeared HLA-restricted.

This CDR3 contains 17 residues. Looked up from germline, CDR1 is MGHDK and CDR2 is SYGVNS. With 5 bases removed from V and 2 bases from J, the gap between germline ends came to 22 bases. In the case of this clone: The antigen remains unidentified.

PCR employed 60 Vbeta and 13 Jbeta primers. Assay used: immunoSEQ multiplex PCR; TCRdb lists only in-frame clones, some missing. In total, the table holds 65,000 to 90,000 clones. Sequenced: PBMCs. The source is a female donor in good health and CMV-seropositive. This chain uses TRBV25-1 with TRBJ2-7; D is possibly TRBD1 (6 bases). The CDR3 DNA sequence: TGTGCCAGCAGTTCCGGGACAAATAATCGCCTCGCCTACGAGCAGTACTTC. It yields the protein CASSSGTNNRLAYEQYF.